The clone carrying this T cell receptor (beta chain) was observed a single time. These data originate in a study of T cell changes during pregnancy in multiple sclerosis. Clones were sequenced by immunoSEQ multiplex PCR, and TCRdb holds only the in-frame ones, with some missing. The data contain about 36,000 clones, roughly 93% of them singletons. The sequenced sample was CD4+ T cells from peripheral blood mononuclear cells, obtained in the first trimester of pregnancy. The sequence was collected from a female donor with multiple sclerosis, enrolled in a pregnancy study.

CDR3 sequence reads: CASSQGTGNIQYF. Written as DNA, the CDR3 is TGTGCCAGCAGCCAAGGGACAGGGAACATTCAGTACTTC. The chain has TRBV6-6 and TRBJ2-4; 9 bases align to TRBD1. CDR3 length equals 13 residues. The germline V gene has CDR1 MNHNY and CDR2 SVGAGI (reference sequence). Trimming at V came to 6 bases and at J to 7 bases, leaving 4 bases not matched to a gene.